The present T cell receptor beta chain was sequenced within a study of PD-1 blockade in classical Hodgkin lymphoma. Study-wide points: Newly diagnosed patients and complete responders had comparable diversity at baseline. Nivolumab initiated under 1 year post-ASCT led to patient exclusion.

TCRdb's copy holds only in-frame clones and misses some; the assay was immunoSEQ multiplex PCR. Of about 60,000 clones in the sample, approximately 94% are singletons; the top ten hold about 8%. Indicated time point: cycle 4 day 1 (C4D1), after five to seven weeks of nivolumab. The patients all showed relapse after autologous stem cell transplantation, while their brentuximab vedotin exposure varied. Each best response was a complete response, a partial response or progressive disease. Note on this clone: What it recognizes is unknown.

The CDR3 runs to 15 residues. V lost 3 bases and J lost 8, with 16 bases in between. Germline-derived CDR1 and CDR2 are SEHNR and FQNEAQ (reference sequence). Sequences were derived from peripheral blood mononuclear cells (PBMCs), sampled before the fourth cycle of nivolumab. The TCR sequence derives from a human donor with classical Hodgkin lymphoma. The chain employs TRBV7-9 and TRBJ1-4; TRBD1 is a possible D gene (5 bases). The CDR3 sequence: CASSLGGVPSEKLFF. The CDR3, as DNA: TGTGCCAGCAGCTTGGGGGGGGTGCCCTCCGAAAAACTGTTTTTT.